The clone carrying this TCR beta chain was seen just once. Its antigen is unknown. Under the authors' procedure: With immunoSEQ giving junction-only sequences and no quality scores, filtering differed. Libraries were prepared by immunoSEQ multiplex PCR; TCRdb keeps only in-frame clonotypes and omits some of them. V, J and clone size derive from that table, while D and trimming were established from the DNA sequence. The top ten hold approximately 0.37% of the sample, which has approximately 2.5 million clones, 93% seen once. This sample is drawn from a study of shared clonotypes between healthy human individuals. Findings and limits, study-wide: Generation of non-shared clonotypes was less probable than generation of clonotypes shared by all four donors. Sharing across four donors was highest in naive CD4 (around 5%) and lowest in memory CD8 (about 0.4%).

The sequence came from a young man in good health. Some clones in this sample may be carry-over from other donors' samples. The sequenced material came from naive CD4+ T cells from PBMCs. Regarding subset: CD45RA+ positively selected.

The CDR3 loop is CASSASASSSYNEQFF. CDR3 coding DNA: TGTGCCAGCAGTGCCTCCGCTAGCAGCTCGTACAATGAGCAGTTCTTC. The chain joins TRBV2 to TRBJ2-1; D is perhaps TRBD2 (5 bases). The germline CDR1 and CDR2 sequences are SNHLY and FYNNEI. There are 16 residues in the CDR3. Trimming stripped 4 bases from V and 4 bases from J, with 17 bases between. Combining the CDR3 with reference TRBV2 and TRBJ2-1 gives the whole variable domain EPEVTQTPSHQVTQMGQEVILRCVPISNHLYFYWYRQILGQKVEFLVSFYNNEISEKSEIFDDQFSVERPDGSNFTLKIRSTKLEDSAMYFCASSASASSSYNEQFFGPGTRLTVL.